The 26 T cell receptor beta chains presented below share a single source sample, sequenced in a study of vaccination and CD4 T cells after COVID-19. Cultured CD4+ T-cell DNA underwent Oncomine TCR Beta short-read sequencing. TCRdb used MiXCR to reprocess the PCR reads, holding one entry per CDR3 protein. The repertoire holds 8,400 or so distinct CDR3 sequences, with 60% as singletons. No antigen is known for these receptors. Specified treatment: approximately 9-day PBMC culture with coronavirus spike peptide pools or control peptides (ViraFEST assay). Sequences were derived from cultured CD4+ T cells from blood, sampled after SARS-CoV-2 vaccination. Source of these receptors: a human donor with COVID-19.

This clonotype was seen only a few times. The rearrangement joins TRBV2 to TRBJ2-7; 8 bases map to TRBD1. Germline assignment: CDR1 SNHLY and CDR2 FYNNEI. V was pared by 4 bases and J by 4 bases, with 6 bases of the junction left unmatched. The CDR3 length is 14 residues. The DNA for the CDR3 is TGTGCCAGCAGTGTGGGGCAGGGGGCTTACGAGCAGTACTTC. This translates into CASSVGQGAYEQYF.

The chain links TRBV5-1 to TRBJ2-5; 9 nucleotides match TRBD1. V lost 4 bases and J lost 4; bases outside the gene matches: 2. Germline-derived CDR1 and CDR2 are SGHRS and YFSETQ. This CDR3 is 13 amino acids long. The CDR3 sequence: CASSQGQGETQYF. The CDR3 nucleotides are TGCGCCAGCAGCCAGGGACAGGGAGAGACCCAGTACTTC.

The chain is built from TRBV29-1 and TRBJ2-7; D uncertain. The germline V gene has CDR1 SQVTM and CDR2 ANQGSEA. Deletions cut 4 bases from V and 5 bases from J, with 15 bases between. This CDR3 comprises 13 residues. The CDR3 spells CSVAWGIHDEQYF. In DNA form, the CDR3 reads TGCAGCGTTGCCTGGGGAATCCATGACGAGCAGTACTTC.

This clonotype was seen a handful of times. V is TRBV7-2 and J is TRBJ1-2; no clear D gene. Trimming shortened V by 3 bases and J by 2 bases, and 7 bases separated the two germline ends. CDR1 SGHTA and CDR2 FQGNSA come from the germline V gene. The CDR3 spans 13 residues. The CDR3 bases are TGTGCCAGCAGCTTCTGGCAGAACTATGGCTACACCTTC. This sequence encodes CASSFWQNYGYTF. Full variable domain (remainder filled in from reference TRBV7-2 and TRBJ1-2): GAGVSQSPSNKVTEKGKDVELRCDPISGHTALYWYRQSLGQGLEFLIYFQGNSAPDKSGLPSDRFSAERTGGSVSTLTIQRTQQEDSAVYLCASSFWQNYGYTFGSGTRLTVV.

CDR3 DNA: TGTGCCAGTAGTATCGGGATGCAGGGACAGGGGAGTACGCAGTATTTT. The encoded protein is CASSIGMQGQGSTQYF. The genes are TRBV19 and TRBJ2-3; 10 bases agree with TRBD1. There are 16 residues in the CDR3. Germline V gene sequence: CDR1 LNHDA, CDR2 SQIVND (reference sequence). V lost 3 bases to trimming and J lost 8 bases; unmatched junction nucleotides: 11.

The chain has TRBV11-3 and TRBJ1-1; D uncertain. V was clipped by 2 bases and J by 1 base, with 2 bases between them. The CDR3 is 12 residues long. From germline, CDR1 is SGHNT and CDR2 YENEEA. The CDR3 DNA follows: TGTGCCAGCAGCTTAAAGAACACTGAAGCTTTCTTT. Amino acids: CASSLKNTEAFF.

CDR3 in amino acids: CASSLAVGIEAFF. The DNA of the CDR3 is TGTGCCAGCAGCTTAGCGGTGGGGATTGAAGCTTTCTTT. The chain uses TRBV7-9 and TRBJ1-1; D is uncertain. The germline V and J ends were trimmed by 0 bases and 7 bases, with 9 bases remaining between them. The CDR3 length is 13 residues. Germline V gene sequence: CDR1 SEHNR, CDR2 FQNEAQ (reference sequence).

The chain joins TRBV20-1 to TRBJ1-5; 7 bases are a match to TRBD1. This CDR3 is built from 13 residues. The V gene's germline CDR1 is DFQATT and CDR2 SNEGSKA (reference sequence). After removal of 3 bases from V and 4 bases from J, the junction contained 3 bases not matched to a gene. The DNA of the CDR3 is TGCAGTGCTAGGGGGACAGAAAATCAGCCCCAGCATTTT. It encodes CSARGTENQPQHF.

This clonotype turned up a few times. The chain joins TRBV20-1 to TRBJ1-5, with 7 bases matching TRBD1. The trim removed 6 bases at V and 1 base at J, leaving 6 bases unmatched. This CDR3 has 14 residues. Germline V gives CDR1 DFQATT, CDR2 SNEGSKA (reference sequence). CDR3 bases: TGCAGTGCAGAGAAGGGGGCGAGCAATCAGCCCCAGCATTTT. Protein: CSAEKGASNQPQHF.

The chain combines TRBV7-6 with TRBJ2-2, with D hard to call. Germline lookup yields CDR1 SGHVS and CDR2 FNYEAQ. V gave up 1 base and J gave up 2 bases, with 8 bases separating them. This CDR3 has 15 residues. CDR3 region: CASSLEALNTGELFF. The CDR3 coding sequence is TGTGCCAGCAGCTTAGAGGCCCTAAACACCGGGGAGCTGTTTTTT.

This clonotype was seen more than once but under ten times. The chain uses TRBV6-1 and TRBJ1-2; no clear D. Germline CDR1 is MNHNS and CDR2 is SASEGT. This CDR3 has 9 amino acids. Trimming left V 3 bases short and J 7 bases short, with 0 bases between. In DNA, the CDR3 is TGTGCCAGCAGTGATGGCTACACCTTC. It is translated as CASSDGYTF.

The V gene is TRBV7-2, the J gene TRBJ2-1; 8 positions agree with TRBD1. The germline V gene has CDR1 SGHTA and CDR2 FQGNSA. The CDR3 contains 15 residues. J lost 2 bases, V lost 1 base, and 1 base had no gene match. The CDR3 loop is CASSLGTGPYNEQFF. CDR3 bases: TGTGCCAGCAGCTTAGGGACAGGGCCCTACAATGAGCAGTTCTTC.

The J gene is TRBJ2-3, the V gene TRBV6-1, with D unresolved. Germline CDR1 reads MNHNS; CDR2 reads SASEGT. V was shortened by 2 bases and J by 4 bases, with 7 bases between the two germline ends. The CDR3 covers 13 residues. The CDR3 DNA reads TGTGCCAGCAGTGAAATAGGGCCAGATACGCAGTATTTT. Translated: CASSEIGPDTQYF.

As DNA, the CDR3 is TGCAGTGCCGCCCCCAGCGTCAGCCAAGAGACCCAGTACTTC. It encodes CSAAPSVSQETQYF. V and J are TRBV20-1 and TRBJ2-5; D is unclear. The CDR3 has 14 residues. Trimming removed 6 bases from V and 1 base from J, with 15 bases in between. Germline CDR1 DFQATT, CDR2 SNEGSKA (reference sequence).

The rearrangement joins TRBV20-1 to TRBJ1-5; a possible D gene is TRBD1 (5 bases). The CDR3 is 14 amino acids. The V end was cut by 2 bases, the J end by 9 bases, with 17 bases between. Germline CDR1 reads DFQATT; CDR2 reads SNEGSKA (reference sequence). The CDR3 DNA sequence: TGCAGTGCTAGACCAGGGTCGTTACGGTTGCCCCAGCATTTT. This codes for CSARPGSLRLPQHF.

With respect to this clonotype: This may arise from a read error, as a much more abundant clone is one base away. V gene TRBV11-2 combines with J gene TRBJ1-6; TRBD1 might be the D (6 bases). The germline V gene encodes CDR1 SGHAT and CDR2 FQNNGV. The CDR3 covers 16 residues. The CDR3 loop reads CASSSTGTPYNSPPHF. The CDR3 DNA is TGTGCCAGCAGCTCGACCGGGACACCCTATAATTCACCCCCCCACTTT.

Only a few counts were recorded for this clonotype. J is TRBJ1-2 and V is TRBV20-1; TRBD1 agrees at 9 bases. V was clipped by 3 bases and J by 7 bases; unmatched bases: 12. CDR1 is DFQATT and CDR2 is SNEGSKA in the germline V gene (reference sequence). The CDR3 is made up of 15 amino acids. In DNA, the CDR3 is TGCAGTGCTAGTGACCGGGACAGGGAATTTGGTGGCTACACCTTC. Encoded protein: CSASDRDREFGGYTF.

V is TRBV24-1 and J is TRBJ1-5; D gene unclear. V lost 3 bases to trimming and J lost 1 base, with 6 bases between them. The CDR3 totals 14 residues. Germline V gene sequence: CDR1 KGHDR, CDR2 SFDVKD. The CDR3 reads CATSDEGSNQPQHF. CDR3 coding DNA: TGTGCCACCAGTGATGAGGGAAGCAATCAGCCCCAGCATTTT.

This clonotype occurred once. The chain's CDR3 is CASGARGTDTQYF. The CDR3 DNA reads as TGCGCCAGCGGAGCACGTGGCACAGATACGCAGTATTTT. The gene calls are TRBV5-1 and TRBJ2-3; D is undetermined. With 7 bases removed from V and 1 base from J, the gap between germline ends came to 10 bases. The CDR3 loop spans 13 amino acids. Germline CDR1 reads SGHRS; CDR2 reads YFSETQ.

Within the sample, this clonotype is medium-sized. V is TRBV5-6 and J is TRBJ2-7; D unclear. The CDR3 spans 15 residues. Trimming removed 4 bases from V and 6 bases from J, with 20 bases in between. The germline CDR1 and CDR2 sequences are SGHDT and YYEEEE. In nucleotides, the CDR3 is TGTGCCAGCAGCCCCCCGAGCCAAGGGATGGCCGAGCAGTACTTC. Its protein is CASSPPSQGMAEQYF.

This chain's CDR3 is CASSFNSGGVDTQYF. Written as DNA, the CDR3 is TGTGCCAGCAGCTTTAATAGCGGGGGTGTAGATACGCAGTATTTT. The chain uses TRBV11-3 and TRBJ2-3, with 9 bases lining up with TRBD2. Germline values: CDR1 SGHNT, CDR2 YENEEA. The CDR3 runs to 15 residues. With 3 bases clipped from V and 5 bases from J, the junction kept 6 bases outside the gene matches.

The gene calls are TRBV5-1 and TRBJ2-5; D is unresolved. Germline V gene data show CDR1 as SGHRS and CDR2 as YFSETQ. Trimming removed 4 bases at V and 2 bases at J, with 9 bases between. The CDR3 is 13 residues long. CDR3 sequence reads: CASSERRQETQYF. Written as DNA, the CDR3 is TGCGCCAGCAGCGAACGGAGACAAGAGACCCAGTACTTC.

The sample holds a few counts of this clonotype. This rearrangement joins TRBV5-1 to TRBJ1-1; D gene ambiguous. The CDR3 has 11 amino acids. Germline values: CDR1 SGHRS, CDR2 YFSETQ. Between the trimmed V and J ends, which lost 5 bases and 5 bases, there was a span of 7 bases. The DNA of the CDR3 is TGCGCCAGCAGAGGGCAGACTGAAGCTTTCTTT. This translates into CASRGQTEAFF.

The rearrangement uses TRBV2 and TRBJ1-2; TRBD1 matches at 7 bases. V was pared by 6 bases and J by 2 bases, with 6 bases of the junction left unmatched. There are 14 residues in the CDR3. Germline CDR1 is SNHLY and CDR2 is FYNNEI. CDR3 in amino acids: CASRRTGLNYGYTF. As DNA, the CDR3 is TGTGCCAGCAGGAGGACAGGACTAAACTATGGCTACACCTTC.

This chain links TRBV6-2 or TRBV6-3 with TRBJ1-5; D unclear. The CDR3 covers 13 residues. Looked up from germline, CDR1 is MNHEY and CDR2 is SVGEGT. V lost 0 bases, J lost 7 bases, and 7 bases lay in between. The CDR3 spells CASSYSPNQPQHF. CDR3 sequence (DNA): TGTGCCAGCAGTTACTCCCCGAACCAGCCCCAGCATTTT.

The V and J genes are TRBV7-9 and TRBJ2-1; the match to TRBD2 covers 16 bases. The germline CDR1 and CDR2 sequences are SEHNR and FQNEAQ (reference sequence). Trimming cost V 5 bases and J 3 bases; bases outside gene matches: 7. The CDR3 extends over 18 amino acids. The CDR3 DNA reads TGTGCCAGCAGCCCCGTGGGACTAGCGGGGGGGTACTACAATGAGCAGTTCTTC. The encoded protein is CASSPVGLAGGYYNEQFF.